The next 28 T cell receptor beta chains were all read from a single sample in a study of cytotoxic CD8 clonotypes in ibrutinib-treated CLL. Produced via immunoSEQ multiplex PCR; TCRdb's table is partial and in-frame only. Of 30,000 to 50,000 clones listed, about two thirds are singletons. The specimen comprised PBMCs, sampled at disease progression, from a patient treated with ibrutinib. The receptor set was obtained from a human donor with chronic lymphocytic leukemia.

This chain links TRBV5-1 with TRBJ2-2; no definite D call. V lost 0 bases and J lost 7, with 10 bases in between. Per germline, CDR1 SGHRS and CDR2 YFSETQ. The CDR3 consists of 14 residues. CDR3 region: CASSLGQVGGELFF. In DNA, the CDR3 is TGCGCCAGCAGCTTGGGGCAGGTTGGCGGGGAGCTGTTTTTT.

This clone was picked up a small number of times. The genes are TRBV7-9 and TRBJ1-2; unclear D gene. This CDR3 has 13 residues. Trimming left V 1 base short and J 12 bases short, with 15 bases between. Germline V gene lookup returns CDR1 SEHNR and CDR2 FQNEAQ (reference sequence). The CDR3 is CASSLGGLLRDTF. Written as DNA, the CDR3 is TGTGCCAGCAGCTTAGGAGGGTTATTGCGGGACACCTTC.

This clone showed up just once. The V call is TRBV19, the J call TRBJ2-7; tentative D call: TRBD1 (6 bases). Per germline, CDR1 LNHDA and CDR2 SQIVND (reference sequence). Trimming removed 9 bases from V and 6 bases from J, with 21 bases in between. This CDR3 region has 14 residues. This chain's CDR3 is CASQQTQTGTEQYF. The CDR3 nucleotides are TGTGCCAGCCAACAGACTCAAACAGGGACCGAGCAGTACTTC.

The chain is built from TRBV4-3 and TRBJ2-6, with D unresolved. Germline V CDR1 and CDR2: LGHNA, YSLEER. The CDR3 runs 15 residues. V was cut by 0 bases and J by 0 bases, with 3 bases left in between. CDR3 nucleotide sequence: TGCGCCAGCAGCCAAGAATACTCTGGGGCCAACGTCCTGACTTTC. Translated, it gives CASSQEYSGANVLTF.

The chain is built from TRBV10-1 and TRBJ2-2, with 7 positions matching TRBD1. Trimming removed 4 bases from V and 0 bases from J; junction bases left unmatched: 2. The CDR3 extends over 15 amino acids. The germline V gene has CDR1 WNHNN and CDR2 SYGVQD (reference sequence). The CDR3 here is CASSGTGANTGELFF. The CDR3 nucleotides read TGCGCCAGCAGTGGCACAGGGGCGAACACCGGGGAGCTGTTTTTT.

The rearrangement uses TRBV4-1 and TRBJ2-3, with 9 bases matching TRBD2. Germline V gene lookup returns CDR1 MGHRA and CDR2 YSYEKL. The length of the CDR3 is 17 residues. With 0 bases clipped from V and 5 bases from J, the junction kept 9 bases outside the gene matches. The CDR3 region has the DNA TGCGCCAGCAGCCAAGATTTGCGGGAGGGCCGGAAAGATACGCAGTATTTT. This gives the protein CASSQDLREGRKDTQYF.

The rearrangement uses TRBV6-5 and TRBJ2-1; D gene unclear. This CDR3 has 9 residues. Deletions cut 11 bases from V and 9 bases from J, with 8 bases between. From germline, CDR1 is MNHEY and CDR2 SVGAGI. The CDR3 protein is CAAGREQFF. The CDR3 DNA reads TGTGCCGCCGGGCGTGAGCAGTTCTTC.

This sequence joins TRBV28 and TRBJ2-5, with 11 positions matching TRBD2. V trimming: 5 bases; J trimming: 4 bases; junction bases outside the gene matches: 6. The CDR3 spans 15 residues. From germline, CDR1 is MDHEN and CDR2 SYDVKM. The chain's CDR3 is CASSDSGRGRETQYF. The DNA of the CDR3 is TGTGCCAGCAGTGATAGCGGGAGGGGGCGAGAGACCCAGTACTTC.

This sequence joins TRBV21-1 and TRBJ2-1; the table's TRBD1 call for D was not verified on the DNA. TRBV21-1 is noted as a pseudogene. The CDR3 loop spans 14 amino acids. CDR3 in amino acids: CASSKAGQWIEQFF. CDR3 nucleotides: TGTGCCAGCAGCAAAGCGGGCCAGTGGATTGAGCAGTTCTTC.

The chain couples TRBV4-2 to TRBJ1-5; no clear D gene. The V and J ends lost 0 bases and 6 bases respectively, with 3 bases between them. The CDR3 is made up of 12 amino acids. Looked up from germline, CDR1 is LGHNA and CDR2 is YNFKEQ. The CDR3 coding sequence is TGTGCCAGCAGCCAAGACGGTCAGCCCCAGCATTTT. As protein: CASSQDGQPQHF.

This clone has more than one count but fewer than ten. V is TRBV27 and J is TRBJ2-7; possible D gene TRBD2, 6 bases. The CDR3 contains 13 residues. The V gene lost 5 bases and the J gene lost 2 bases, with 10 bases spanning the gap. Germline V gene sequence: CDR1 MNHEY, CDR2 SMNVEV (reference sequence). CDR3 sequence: CASSPGAPYEQYF. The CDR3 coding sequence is TGTGCCAGCAGTCCGGGAGCGCCCTACGAGCAGTACTTC.

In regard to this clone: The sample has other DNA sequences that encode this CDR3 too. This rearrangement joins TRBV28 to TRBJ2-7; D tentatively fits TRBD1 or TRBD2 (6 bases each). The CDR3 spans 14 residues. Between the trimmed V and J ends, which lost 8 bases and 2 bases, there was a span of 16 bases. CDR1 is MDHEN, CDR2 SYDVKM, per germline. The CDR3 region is CASGMTGGAYEQYF. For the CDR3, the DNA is TGTGCCAGCGGTATGACAGGAGGGGCCTACGAGCAGTACTTC.

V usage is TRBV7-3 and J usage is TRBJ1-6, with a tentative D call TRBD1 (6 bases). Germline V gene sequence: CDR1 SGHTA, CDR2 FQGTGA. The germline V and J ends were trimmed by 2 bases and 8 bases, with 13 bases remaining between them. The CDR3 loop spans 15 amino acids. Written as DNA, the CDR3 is TGTGCCAGCAGCTTATTAGGGGGGTCGGATTCACCCCTCCACTTT. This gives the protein CASSLLGGSDSPLHF. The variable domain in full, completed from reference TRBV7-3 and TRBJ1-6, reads GAGVSQTPSNKVTEKGKYVELRCDPISGHTALYWYRQSLGQGPEFLIYFQGTGAADDSGLPNDRFFAVRPEGSVSTLKIQRTERGDSAVYLCASSLLGGSDSPLHFGNGTRLTVT.

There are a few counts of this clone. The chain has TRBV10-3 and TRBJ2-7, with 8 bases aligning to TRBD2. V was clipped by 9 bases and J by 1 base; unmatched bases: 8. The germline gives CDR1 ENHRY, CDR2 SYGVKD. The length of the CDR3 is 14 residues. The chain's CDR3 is CAISSGLESYEQYF. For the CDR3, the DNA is TGTGCCATAAGCTCGGGACTAGAGTCCTACGAGCAGTACTTC.

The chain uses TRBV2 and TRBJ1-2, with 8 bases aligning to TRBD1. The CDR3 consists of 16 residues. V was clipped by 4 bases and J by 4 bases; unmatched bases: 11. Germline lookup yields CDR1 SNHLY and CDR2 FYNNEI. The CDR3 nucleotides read TGTGCCAGCAGTGTAGGGGCGGGACAGGCCGCCTATGGCTACACCTTC. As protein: CASSVGAGQAAYGYTF.

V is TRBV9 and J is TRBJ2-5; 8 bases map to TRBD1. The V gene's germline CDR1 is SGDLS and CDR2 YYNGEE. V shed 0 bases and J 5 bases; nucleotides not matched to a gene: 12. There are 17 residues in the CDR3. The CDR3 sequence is CASSVDGQGFLGETQYF. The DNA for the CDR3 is TGTGCCAGCAGCGTAGACGGACAGGGATTTCTGGGGGAGACCCAGTACTTC.

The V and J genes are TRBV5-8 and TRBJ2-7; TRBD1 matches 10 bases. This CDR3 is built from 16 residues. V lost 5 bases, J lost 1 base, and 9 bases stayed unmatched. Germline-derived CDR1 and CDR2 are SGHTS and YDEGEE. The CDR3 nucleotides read TGTGCCAGCAGGCGGAGGGACAGGGGAACTTCCTACGAGCAGTACTTC. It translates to CASRRRDRGTSYEQYF. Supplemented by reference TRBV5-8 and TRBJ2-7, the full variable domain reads EAGVTQSPTHLIKTRGQQATLRCSPISGHTSVYWYQQALGLGLQFLLWYDEGEERNRGNFPPRFSGRQFPNYSSELNVNALELEDSALYLCASRRRDRGTSYEQYFGPGTRLTVT.

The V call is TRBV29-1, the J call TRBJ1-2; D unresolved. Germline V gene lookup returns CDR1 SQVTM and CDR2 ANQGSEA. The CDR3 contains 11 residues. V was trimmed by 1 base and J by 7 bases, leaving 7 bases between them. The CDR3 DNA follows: TGCAGCGTTGAAGGAGGGTTTGGCTACACCTTC. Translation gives CSVEGGFGYTF. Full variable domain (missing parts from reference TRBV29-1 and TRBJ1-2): SAVISQKPSRDICQRGTSLTIQCQVDSQVTMMFWYRQQPGQSLTLIATANQGSEATYESGFVIDKFPISRPNLTFSTLTVSNMSPEDSSIYLCSVEGGFGYTFGSGTRLTVV.

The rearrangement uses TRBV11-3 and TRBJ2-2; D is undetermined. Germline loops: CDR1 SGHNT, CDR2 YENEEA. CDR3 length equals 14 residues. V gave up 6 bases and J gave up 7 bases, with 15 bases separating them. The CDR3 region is CASRPGPSGGELFF. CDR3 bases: TGTGCCAGCAGGCCGGGCCCATCGGGCGGGGAGCTGTTTTTT.

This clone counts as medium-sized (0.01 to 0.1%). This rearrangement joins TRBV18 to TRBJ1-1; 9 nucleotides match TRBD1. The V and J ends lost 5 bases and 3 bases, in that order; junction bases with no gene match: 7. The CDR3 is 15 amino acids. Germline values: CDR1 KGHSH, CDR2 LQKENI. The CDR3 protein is CASSTQTGGDTEAFF. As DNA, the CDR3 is TGTGCCAGCTCAACTCAGACAGGGGGTGACACTGAAGCTTTCTTT.

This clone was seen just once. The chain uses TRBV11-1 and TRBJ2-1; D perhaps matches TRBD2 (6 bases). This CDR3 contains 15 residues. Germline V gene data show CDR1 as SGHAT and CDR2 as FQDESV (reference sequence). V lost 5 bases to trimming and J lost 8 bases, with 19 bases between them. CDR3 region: CASSEGSGWRDEQFF. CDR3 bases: TGTGCCAGCAGCGAAGGATCGGGATGGAGGGATGAGCAGTTCTTC.

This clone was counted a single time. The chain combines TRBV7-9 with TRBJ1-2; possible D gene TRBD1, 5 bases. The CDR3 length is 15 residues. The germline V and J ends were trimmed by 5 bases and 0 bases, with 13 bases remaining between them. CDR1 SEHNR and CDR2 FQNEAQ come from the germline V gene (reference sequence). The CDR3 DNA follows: TGTGCCAGCAGCCCTTGGACATCTTCTAACTATGGCTACACCTTC. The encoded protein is CASSPWTSSNYGYTF.

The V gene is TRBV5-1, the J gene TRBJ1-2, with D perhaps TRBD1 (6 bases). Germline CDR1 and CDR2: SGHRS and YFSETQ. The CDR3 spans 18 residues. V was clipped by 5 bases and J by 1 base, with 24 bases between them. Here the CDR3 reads CASSPGVGQTRLNYGYTF. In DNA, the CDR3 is TGCGCCAGCAGTCCTGGCGTAGGACAGACCCGACTTAACTATGGCTACACCTTC. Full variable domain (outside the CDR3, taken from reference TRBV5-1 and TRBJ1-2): KAGVTQTPRYLIKTRGQQVTLSCSPISGHRSVSWYQQTPGQGLQFLFEYFSETQRNKGNFPGRFSGRQFSNSRSEMNVSTLELGDSALYLCASSPGVGQTRLNYGYTFGSGTRLTVV.

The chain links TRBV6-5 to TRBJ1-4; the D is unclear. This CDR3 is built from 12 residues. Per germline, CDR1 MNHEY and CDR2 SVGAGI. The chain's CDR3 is CASGRPNEKLFF. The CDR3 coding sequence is TGTGCTTCGGGCCGCCCGAATGAAAAACTGTTTTTT.

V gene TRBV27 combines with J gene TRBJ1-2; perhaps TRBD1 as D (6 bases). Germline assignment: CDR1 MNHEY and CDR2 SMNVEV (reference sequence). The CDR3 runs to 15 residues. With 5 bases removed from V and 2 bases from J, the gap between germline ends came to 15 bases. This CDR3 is CASSLRTGRNYGYTF. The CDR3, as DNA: TGTGCCAGCAGTCTCCGAACAGGGAGGAACTATGGCTACACCTTC.

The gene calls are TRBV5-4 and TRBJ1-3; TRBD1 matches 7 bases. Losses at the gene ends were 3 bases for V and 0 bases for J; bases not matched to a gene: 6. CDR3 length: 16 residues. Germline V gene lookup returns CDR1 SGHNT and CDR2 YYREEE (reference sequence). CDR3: CASSSGTDHSGNTIYF. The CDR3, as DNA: TGTGCCAGCAGCTCCGGGACAGACCACTCTGGAAACACCATATATTTT.

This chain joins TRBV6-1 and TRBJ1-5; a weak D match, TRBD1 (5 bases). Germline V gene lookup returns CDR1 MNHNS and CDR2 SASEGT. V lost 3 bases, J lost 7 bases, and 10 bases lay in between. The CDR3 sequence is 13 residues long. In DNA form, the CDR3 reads TGTGCCAGCAGTGATCGGGGGTGGCAGCCCCAGCATTTT. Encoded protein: CASSDRGWQPQHF.

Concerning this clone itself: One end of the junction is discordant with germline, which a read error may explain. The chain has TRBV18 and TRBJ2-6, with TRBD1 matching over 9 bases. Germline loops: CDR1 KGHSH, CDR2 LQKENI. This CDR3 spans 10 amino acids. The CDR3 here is CASFLTGGAF. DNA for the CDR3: TGTGCCAGCTTTTTGACAGGGGGGGCTTTC.